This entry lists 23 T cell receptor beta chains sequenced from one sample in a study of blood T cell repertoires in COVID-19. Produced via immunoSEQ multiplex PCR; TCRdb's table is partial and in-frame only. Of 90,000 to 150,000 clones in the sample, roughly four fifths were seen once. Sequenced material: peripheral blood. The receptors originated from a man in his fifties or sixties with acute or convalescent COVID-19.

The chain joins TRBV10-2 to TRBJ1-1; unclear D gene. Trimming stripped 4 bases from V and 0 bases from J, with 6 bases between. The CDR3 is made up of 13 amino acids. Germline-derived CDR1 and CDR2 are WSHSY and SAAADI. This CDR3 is CASSVYMNTEAFF. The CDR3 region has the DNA TGCGCCAGCAGTGTTTACATGAACACTGAAGCTTTCTTT.

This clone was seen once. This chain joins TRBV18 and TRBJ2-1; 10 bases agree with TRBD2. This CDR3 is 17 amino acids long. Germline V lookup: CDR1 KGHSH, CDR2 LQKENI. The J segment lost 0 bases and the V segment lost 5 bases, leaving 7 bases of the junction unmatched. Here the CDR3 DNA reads TGTGCCAGCTCAGCCCGGACTAGCGGTTACTCCTACAATGAGCAGTTCTTC. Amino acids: CASSARTSGYSYNEQFF.

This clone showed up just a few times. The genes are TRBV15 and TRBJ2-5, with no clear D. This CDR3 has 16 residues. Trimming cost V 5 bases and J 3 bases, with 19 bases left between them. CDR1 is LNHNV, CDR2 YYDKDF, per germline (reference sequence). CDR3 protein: CATSFRLGSPKETQYF. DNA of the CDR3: TGTGCCACCAGCTTCCGACTCGGATCCCCGAAAGAGACCCAGTACTTC.

CDR3 loop: CASSGAYEQYF. CDR3 bases: TGTGCCAGCAGTGGAGCCTACGAGCAGTACTTC. The chain uses TRBV2 and TRBJ2-7; D remains ambiguous. Trimming stripped 4 bases from V and 2 bases from J, with 3 bases between. The CDR3 contains 11 residues. The germline gives CDR1 SNHLY, CDR2 FYNNEI.

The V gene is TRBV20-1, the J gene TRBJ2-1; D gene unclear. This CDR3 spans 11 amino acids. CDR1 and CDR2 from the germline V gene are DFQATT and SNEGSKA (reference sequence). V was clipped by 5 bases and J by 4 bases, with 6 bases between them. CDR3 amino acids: CSAHRYNEQFF. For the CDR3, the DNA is TGCAGTGCTCATAGATACAATGAGCAGTTCTTC.

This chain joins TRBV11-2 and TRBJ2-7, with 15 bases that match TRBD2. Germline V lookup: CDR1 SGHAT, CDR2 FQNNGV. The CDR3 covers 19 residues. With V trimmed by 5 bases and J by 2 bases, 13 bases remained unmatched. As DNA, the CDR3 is TGTGCCAGCAGCCCATTGAATTACCGGACTAGCGGGAGGGCCTACGAGCAGTACTTC. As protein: CASSPLNYRTSGRAYEQYF.

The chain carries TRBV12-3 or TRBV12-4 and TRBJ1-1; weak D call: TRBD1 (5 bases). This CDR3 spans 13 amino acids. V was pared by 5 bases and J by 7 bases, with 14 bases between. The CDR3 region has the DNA TGTGCCAGCAGTCGGGACTGGGGGGGTGAAGCTTTCTTT. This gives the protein CASSRDWGGEAFF.

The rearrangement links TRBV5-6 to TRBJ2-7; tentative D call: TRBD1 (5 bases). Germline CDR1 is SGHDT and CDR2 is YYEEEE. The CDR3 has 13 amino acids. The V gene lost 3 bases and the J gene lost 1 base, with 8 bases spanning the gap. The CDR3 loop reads CASSSTESYEQYF. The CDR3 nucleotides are TGTGCCAGCAGCTCGACAGAGTCCTACGAGCAGTACTTC.

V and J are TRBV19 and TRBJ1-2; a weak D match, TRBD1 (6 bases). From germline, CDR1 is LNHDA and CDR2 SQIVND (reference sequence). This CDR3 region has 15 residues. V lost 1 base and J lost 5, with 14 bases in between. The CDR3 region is CASSIGAGQSYGYTF. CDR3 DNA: TGTGCCAGTAGTATAGGAGCCGGACAGTCGTATGGCTACACCTTC.

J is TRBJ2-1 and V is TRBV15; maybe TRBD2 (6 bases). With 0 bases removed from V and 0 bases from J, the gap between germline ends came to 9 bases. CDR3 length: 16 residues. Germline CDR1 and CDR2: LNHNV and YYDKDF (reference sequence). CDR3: CATSRDAGGSYNEQFF. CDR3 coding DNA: TGTGCCACCAGCAGAGATGCCGGGGGCTCCTACAATGAGCAGTTCTTC.

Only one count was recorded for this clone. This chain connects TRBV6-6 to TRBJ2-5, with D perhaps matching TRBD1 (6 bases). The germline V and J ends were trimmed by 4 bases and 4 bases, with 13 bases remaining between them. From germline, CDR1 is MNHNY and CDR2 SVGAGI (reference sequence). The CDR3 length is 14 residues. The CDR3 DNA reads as TGTGCCAGCAGTTCCGGGACAAGAAGAGAGACCCAGTACTTC. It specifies CASSSGTRRETQYF.

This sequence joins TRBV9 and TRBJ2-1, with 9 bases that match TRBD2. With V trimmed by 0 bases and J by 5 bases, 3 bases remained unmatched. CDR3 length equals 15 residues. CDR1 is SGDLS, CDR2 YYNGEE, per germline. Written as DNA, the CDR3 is TGTGCCAGCAGCGTAGTAGCGGGAGTCAACAATGAGCAGTTCTTC. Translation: CASSVVAGVNNEQFF.

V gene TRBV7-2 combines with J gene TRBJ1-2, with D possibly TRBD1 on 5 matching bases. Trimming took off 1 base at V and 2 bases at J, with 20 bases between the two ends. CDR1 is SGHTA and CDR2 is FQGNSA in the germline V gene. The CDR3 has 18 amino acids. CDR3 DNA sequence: TGTGCCAGCAGCTTAGGCCCGATTTCCGGGGGGGGGAACTATGGCTACACCTTC. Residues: CASSLGPISGGGNYGYTF.

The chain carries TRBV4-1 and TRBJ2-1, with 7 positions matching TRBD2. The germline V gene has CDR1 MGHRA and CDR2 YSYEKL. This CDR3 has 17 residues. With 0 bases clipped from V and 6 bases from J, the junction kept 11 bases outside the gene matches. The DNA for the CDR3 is TGCGCCAGCAGCCAAGAGGGTGGGGGGGTGGTACGCAATGAGCAGTTCTTC. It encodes CASSQEGGGVVRNEQFF.

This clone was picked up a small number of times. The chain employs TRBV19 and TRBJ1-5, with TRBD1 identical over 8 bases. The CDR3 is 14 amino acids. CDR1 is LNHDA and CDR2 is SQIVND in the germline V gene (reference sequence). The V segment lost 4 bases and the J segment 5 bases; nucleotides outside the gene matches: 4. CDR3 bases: TGTGCCAGTAGTACGACAGGGGAAGATCAGCCCCAGCATTTT. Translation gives CASSTTGEDQPQHF.

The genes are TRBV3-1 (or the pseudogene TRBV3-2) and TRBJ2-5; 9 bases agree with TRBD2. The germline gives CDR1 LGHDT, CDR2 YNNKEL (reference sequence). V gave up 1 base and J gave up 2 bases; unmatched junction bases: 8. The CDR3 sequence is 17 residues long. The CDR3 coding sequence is TGTGCCAGCAGCCAAGGGGTTAGCGGGGGAGTACAAGAGACCCAGTACTTC. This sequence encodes CASSQGVSGGVQETQYF.

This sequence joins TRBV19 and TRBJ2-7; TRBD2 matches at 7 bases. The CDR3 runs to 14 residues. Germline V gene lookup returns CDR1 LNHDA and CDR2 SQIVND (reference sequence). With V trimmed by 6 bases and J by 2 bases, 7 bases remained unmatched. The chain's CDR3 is CASRSGEGTYEQYF. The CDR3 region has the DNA TGTGCCAGTAGAAGTGGGGAGGGTACCTACGAGCAGTACTTC.

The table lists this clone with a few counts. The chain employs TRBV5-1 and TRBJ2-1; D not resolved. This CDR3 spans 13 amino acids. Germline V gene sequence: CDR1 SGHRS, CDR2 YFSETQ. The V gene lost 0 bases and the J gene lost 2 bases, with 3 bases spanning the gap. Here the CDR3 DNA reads TGCGCCAGCAGCTTGGGTACCTACAATGAGCAGTTCTTC. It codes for CASSLGTYNEQFF.

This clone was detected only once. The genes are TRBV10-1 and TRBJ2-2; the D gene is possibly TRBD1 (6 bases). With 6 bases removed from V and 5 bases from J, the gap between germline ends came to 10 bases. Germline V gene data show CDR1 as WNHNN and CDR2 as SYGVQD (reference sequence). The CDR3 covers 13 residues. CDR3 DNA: TGCGCCAGCAGCAGGGGTCAAACCGGGGAGCTGTTTTTT. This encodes CASSRGQTGELFF.

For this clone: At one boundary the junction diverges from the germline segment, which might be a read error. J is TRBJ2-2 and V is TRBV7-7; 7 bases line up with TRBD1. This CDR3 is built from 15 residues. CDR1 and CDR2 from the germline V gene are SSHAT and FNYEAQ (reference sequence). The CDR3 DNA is TGTGCTAGCAGCTTAGAACAGGGGAGCACCGGGGAGCTGTTTTTT. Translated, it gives CASSLEQGSTGELFF.

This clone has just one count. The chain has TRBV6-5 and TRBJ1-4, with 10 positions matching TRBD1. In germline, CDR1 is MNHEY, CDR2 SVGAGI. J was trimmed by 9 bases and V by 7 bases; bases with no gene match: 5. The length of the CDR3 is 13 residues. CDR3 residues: CASKWTGGQKLFF. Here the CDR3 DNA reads TGTGCCAGCAAATGGACAGGGGGTCAAAAACTGTTTTTT.

This chain's CDR3 is CASSLGQGGEQYF. CDR3 DNA sequence: TGTGCCAGCAGTCTAGGACAGGGTGGCGAGCAGTACTTC. The genes are TRBV12-3 or TRBV12-4 and TRBJ2-7; 8 bases line up with TRBD1. This CDR3 is built from 13 residues. With V trimmed by 5 bases and J by 6 bases, 6 bases remained unmatched.

The CDR3 loop reads CASSVSGTGVGRAEAFF. In DNA, the CDR3 is TGTGCCAGCAGCGTTTCCGGGACAGGGGTCGGGAGAGCTGAAGCTTTCTTT. This chain joins TRBV9 and TRBJ1-1; 10 nucleotides match TRBD1. Germline CDR1 is SGDLS and CDR2 is YYNGEE. V was clipped by 2 bases and J by 6 bases; unmatched bases: 13. CDR3 length equals 17 residues. Combining the CDR3 with reference TRBV9 and TRBJ1-1 gives the whole variable domain DSGVTQTPKHLITATGQRVTLRCSPRSGDLSVYWYQQSLDQGLQFLIQYYNGEERAKGNILERFSAQQFPDLHSELNLSSLELGDSALYFCASSVSGTGVGRAEAFFGQGTRLTVV.